One sample yielded the 7 T cell receptor beta chains listed below, sequenced in a study of T cells expressing NK-cell markers. TCRdb reanalyzed the 5' RACE reads, giving one entry per CDR3 protein sequence and no DNA. This sample contains over 150,000 distinct CDR3 sequences. Specimen: blood T cells: a sorted CD56 or NKG2C T cell subset, CD4+ or CD8+ T cells, or bulk PBMC T cells (not recorded which). The source of these receptors is a man aged 18-70 years in good health.

The gene calls are TRBV2 and TRBJ2-1; lacking DNA, the TRBD1 call made by TCRdb goes unchecked. The length of the CDR3 is 15 residues. CDR1 and CDR2 (germline): SNHLY, FYNNEI. This chain's CDR3 is CASLPFGTGYNEQFF.

The V gene is TRBV3-1, the J gene TRBJ2-7. CDR1 and CDR2 (germline): LGHDT, YNNKEL (reference sequence). This CDR3 region has 16 residues. CDR3 region: CASSQGIQDGAYEQYF.

The chain combines TRBV9 with TRBJ2-1; TCRdb's D gene call, TRBD1, goes unchecked for lack of DNA. This CDR3 has 16 amino acids. Looked up from germline, CDR1 is SGDLS and CDR2 is YYNGEE. Here the CDR3 reads CASSVADFRQRNEQFF.

The chain's CDR3 is CASHSAGTGYVRRPVFF. The J gene is TRBJ1-1, the V gene TRBV5-1; TCRdb picks TRBD1, but there is no DNA to check that call. CDR1 and CDR2 from the germline V gene are SGHRS and YFSETQ. The CDR3 extends over 17 amino acids.

The V call is TRBV5-1, the J call TRBJ1-4; the TRBD1 assignment by TCRdb is unverifiable without DNA. The CDR3 sequence is 13 residues long. Germline V lookup: CDR1 SGHRS, CDR2 YFSETQ. This CDR3 is CASSQGVKEKLFF.

The CDR3 here is CASSQENYRDGYTF. V and J are TRBV4-2 and TRBJ1-2. The CDR3 has 14 amino acids. From germline, CDR1 is LGHNA and CDR2 YNFKEQ.

The chain joins TRBV24-1 to TRBJ2-1; the D call from TCRdb, TRBD2, cannot be confirmed without DNA. CDR3 length equals 14 residues. Germline V CDR1 and CDR2: KGHDR, SFDVKD. CDR3 amino acids: CATSTPTRYNEQFF.